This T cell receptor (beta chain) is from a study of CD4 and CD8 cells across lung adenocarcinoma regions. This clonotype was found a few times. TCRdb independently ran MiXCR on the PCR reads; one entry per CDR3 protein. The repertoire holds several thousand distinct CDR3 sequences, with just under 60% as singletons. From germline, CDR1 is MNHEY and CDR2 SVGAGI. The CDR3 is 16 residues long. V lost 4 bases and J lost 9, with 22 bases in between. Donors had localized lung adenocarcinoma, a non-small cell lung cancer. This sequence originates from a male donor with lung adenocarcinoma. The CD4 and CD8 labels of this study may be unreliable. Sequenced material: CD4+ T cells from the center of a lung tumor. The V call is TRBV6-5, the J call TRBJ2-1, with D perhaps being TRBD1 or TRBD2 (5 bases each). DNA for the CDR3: TGTGCCAGCAGTTCCGCCCGGGACGGCCAGCGTGGTGAGCAGTTCTTC. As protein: CASSSARDGQRGEQFF.